The present entry profiles one TCR beta chain with its context. Its target is unknown. TCRdb keeps only in-frame clones here, not all; method: immunoSEQ multiplex PCR. The profile shows 100,000 to 150,000 clones, 80% to 90% of them singletons. The CDR3 runs 14 residues. The V gene lost 5 bases and the J gene lost 7 bases, with 14 bases spanning the gap. Germline V lookup: CDR1 SNHLY, CDR2 FYNNEI. The data originate from a study of T cell responses to AZD1222 COVID-19 vaccine. General study results and limits: At baseline, just five or six AZD1222 recipients tested seropositive. Reportedly, nearly half of unique spike TCRs recognized epitopes outside B.1.351/B.1.1.7 mutations.

The J gene is TRBJ2-2, the V gene TRBV2, with D possibly matching TRBD1 (5 bases). The TCR was taken from an adult in good health. Source: peripheral blood, taken on day 0 of AZD1222 vaccination. The CDR3 DNA is TGTGCCAGCAGTTATACCCAGGGTTTCGGGGAGCTGTTTTTT. This sequence encodes CASSYTQGFGELFF.